These T cell receptor beta chains were read from a single sample in a study of blood T cell repertoires in COVID-19. Profiling relied on immunoSEQ multiplex PCR, and the TCRdb table lists in-frame clones only, not all of them. The sample consists of hundreds of thousands of clones, 75% to 90% of them appearing once. The specimen sequenced was peripheral blood. The source is a woman aged 50 to 65 with COVID-19, enrolled during active disease. CDR3s include the opening cysteine and the closing phenylalanine or tryptophan. The D gene is left open where the match is weak. Size is omitted from some rows. Given values are once, few, many or a class for expanded clones.

d_call clone_size j_call cdr3_length v_call cdr3_aa cdr3_nt
- - TRBJ2-2 11 TRBV24-1 CATSDLGELFF TGTGCCACCAGTGATCTCGGGGAGCTGTTTTTT
TRBD2 - TRBJ2-7 15 TRBV7-2 CASSWASGGTYEQYF TGTGCCAGCAGCTGGGCTAGCGGGGGGACCTACGAGCAGTACTTC
TRBD1 - TRBJ2-1 16 TRBV18 CASSQGGQGAQNEQFF TGTGCCAGCTCTCAAGGGGGACAGGGGGCGCAGAATGAGCAGTTCTTC
TRBD2 - TRBJ2-2 15 TRBV24-1 CATSDLAGGSGELFF TGTGCCACCAGTGATCTAGCGGGAGGGTCTGGGGAGCTGTTTTTT
TRBD1 - TRBJ1-5 15 TRBV10-3 CAISRTGDSNQPQHF TGTGCCATCAGTAGGACAGGAGATAGCAATCAGCCCCAGCATTTT
TRBD1 - TRBJ2-1 15 TRBV7-9 CASSSRDRDANEQFF TGTGCCAGCAGCAGCCGGGACAGAGACGCAAATGAGCAGTTCTTC
TRBD2 - TRBJ2-3 16 TRBV5-1 CASSPGFQREIDTQYF TGCGCCAGCAGCCCCGGTTTCCAGCGGGAGATAGATACGCAGTATTTT
- - TRBJ1-1 13 TRBV6-5 CASRVDRNTEAFF TGTGCCAGCAGGGTCGACAGGAACACTGAAGCTTTCTTT
TRBD1 - TRBJ2-7 15 TRBV6-2/TRBV6-3 CASSGTGQETYEQYF TGTGCCAGCAGTGGAACGGGACAGGAGACCTACGAGCAGTACTTC
TRBD1 - TRBJ2-5 12 TRBV27 CASRGQQETQYF TGTGCCAGCAGGGGACAGCAAGAGACCCAGTACTTC
TRBD2 - TRBJ2-3 16 TRBV24-1 CATSDYGAGEGNTQYF TGTGCCACCAGTGATTATGGGGCGGGAGAGGGGAATACGCAGTATTTT
- few TRBJ1-6 15 TRBV11-3 CASSLTGSYNSPLHF TGTGCCAGCAGCTTAACCGGCTCCTATAATTCACCCCTCCACTTT
- - TRBJ2-7 14 TRBV28 CASRRQAPPYEQYF TGTGCCAGCAGGCGACAGGCCCCACCCTACGAGCAGTACTTC